This T cell receptor (beta chain) was obtained from a study of blood T cell repertoires in COVID-19. About the study: COVID-19 samples from acute and convalescent phases originated in the United States, Italy and Spain. Sources were T cells, B-cell-depleted T cells, or PBMCs; the material itself was cDNA or gDNA.

A Seattle source enrolled patients during active infection and followed them longitudinally. The repertoire was sequenced with immunoSEQ multiplex PCR; TCRdb's copy has only in-frame clones and lacks some. The sample records around 160,000 clones, approximately 95% being singletons. The TCR sequence derives from a woman in her sixties with COVID-19, enrolled during active disease. The sequencing input was peripheral blood.

CDR3 DNA sequence: TGTGCCAGCAGCCCACTTGCTAGCGGCAACAATGAGCAGTTCTTC. Its translation is CASSPLASGNNEQFF. The chain couples TRBV7-2 to TRBJ2-1; 7 bases are shared with TRBD2. Trimming took 5 bases from V and 5 from J; bases not matched to a gene: 9. Germline V gene data show CDR1 as SGHTA and CDR2 as FQGNSA. The CDR3 is made up of 15 amino acids. The whole variable domain, remainder taken from reference TRBV7-2 and TRBJ2-1, is GAGVSQSPSNKVTEKGKDVELRCDPISGHTALYWYRQSLGQGLEFLIYFQGNSAPDKSGLPSDRFSAERTGGSVSTLTIQRTQQEDSAVYLCASSPLASGNNEQFFGPGTRLTVL.